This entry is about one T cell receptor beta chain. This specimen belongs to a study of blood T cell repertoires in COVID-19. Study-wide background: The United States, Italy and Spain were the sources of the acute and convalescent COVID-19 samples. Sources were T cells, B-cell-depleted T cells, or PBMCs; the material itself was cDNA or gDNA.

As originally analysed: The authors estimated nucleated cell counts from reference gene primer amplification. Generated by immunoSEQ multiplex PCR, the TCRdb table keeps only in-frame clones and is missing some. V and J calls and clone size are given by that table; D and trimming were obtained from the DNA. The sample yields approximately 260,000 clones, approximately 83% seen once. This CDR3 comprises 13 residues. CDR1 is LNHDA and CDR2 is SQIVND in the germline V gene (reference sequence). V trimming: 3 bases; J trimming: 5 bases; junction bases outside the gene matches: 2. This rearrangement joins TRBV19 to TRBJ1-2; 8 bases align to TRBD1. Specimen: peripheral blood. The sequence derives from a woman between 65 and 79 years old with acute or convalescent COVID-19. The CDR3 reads CASSIRDRYGYTF. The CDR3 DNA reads TGTGCCAGTAGTATCCGGGACAGGTATGGCTACACCTTC.